One sample yielded the 5 T cell receptor beta chains listed below, sequenced in a study of blood T cell repertoires in COVID-19. Assay: immunoSEQ multiplex PCR; the TCRdb copy retains only in-frame clones and omits some. The repertoire holds around 300,000 clones, with 87% as singletons. The specimen sequenced was PBMCs or T cells enriched from blood (not recorded which). The source of these receptors is a woman aged 40 to 50 who had recovered from COVID-19.

This clone has only one observation. The rearrangement links TRBV28 to TRBJ2-6, with D tentatively TRBD2 (5 bases). The germline gives CDR1 MDHEN, CDR2 SYDVKM. CDR3 length: 16 residues. Trimming left V 8 bases short and J 2 bases short, with 16 bases between. DNA for the CDR3: TGTGCCAGCGTGGAGGCCGCCACCCCTGGGGCCAACGTCCTGACTTTC. It codes for CASVEAATPGANVLTF.

The chain recombines TRBV6-5 with TRBJ1-1; 7 positions agree with TRBD1. J was trimmed by 1 base and V by 2 bases; bases with no gene match: 4. Germline assignment: CDR1 MNHEY and CDR2 SVGAGI. The CDR3 totals 15 residues. The CDR3 region is CASSYTGQPNTEAFF. The CDR3 DNA is TGTGCCAGCAGTTACACGGGACAGCCGAACACTGAAGCTTTCTTT.

This chain links TRBV24-1 with TRBJ2-1; 10 positions match TRBD2. The germline V gene has CDR1 KGHDR and CDR2 SFDVKD. The CDR3 totals 16 residues. V lost 3 bases to trimming and J lost 5 bases; unmatched junction nucleotides: 6. The DNA for the CDR3 is TGTGCCACCAGTGATGGGCTAGCGGGGGTAAACAATGAGCAGTTCTTC. Its translation is CATSDGLAGVNNEQFF.

This clone was found once. The J gene is TRBJ1-1, the V gene TRBV5-1; the D gene is possibly TRBD1 (5 bases). Germline CDR1 is SGHRS and CDR2 is YFSETQ. Deletions cut 5 bases from V and 0 bases from J, with 14 bases between. This CDR3 has 15 amino acids. The CDR3 spells CASSPTDSMNTEAFF. The CDR3 coding sequence is TGCGCCAGCAGTCCGACAGACTCTATGAACACTGAAGCTTTCTTT.

The CDR3 spells CASSLPTSEETQYF. The DNA of the CDR3 is TGCGCCAGCAGCTTGCCGACTAGTGAAGAGACCCAGTACTTC. V and J are TRBV5-1 and TRBJ2-5; D perhaps matches TRBD2 (6 bases). The CDR3 has 14 residues. Trimming left V 1 base short and J 3 bases short, with 10 bases between. Per germline, CDR1 SGHRS and CDR2 YFSETQ.